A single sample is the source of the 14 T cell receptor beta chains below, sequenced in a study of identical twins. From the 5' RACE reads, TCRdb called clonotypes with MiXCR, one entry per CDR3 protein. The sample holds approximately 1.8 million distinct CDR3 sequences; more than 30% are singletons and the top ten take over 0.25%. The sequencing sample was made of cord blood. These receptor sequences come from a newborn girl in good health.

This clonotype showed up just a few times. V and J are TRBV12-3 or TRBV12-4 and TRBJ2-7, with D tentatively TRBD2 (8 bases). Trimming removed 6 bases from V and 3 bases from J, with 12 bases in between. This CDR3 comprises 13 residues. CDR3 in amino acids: CASRQGTSYEQYF. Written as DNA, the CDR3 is TGTGCCAGCAGACAGGGGACTAGCTACGAGCAGTACTTC.

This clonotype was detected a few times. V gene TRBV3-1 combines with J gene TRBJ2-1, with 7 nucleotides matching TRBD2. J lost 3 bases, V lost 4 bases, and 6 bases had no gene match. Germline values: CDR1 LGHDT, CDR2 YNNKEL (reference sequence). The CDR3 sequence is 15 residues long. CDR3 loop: CASSPSGVVYNEQFF. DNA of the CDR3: TGTGCCAGCAGCCCGAGCGGGGTGGTCTACAATGAGCAGTTCTTC.

DNA for the CDR3: TGCAGTCTCATTAGCGGGAGTCGGGCCTACGAGCAGTACTTC. It codes for CSLISGSRAYEQYF. V usage is TRBV20-1 and J usage is TRBJ2-7; 9 bases match TRBD2. Looked up from germline, CDR1 is DFQATT and CDR2 is SNEGSKA (reference sequence). J gave up 2 bases and V 8 bases, and 10 bases lay outside the gene matches. CDR3 length: 14 residues.

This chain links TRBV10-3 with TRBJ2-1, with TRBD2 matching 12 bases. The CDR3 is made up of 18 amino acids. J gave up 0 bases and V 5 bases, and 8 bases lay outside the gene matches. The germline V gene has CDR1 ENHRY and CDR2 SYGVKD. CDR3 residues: CAISWRLAGENSYNEQFF. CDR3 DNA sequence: TGTGCCATCAGTTGGCGACTAGCGGGGGAAAACTCCTACAATGAGCAGTTCTTC.

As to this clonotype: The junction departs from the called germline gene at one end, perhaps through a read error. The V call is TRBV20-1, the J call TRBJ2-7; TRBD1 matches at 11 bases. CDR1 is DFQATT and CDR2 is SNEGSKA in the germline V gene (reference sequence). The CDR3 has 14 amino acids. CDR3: CSVRARDRGYEQYF. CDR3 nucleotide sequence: TGCAGTGTTAGAGCCCGGGACAGGGGGTACGAGCAGTACTTC.

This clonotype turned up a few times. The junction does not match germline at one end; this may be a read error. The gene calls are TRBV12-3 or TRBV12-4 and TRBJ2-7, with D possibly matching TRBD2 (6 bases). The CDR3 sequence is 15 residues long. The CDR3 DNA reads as TGTGCCAGCAGTTTGGAGGGGAGGCTCTCCTACGAACAGTACTTC. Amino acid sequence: CASSLEGRLSYEQYF.

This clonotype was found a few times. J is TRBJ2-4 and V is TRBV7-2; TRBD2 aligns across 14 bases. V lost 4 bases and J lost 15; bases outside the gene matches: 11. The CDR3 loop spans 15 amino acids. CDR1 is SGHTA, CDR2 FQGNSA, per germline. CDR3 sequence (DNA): TGTGCCAGCAGCTCGACCGGGACTAGCGGGAGAAGGCTGTACTTC. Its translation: CASSSTGTSGRRLYF.

CDR3 nucleotides: TGTGCCAGCAGCCAAATAGAGACCGGGGAGCTGTTTTTT. It is translated as CASSQIETGELFF. The genes are TRBV3-1 and TRBJ2-2; no firm D call. The CDR3 spans 13 residues. V was pared by 2 bases and J by 5 bases, with 6 bases between. The germline gives CDR1 LGHDT, CDR2 YNNKEL (reference sequence).

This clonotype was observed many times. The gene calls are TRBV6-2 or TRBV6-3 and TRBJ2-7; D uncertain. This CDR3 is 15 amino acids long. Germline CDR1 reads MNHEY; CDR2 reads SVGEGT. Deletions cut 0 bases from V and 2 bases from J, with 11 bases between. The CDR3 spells CASSYSGSYAYEQYF. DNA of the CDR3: TGTGCCAGCAGTTACTCGGGCAGTTACGCCTACGAGCAGTACTTC.

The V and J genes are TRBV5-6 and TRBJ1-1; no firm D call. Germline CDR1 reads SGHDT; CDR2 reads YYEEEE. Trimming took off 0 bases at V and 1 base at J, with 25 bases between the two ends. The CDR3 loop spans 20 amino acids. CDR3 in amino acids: CASSLAGASFRTEQNTEAFF. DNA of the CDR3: TGTGCCAGCAGCTTGGCAGGAGCAAGCTTCAGGACCGAACAGAACACTGAAGCTTTCTTT.

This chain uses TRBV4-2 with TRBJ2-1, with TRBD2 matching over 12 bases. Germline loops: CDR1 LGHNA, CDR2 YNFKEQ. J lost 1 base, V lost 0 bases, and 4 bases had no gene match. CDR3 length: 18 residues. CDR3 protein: CASSQDLAGGPSYNEQFF. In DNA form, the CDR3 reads TGTGCCAGCAGCCAAGATCTAGCGGGGGGGCCGTCCTACAATGAGCAGTTCTTC.

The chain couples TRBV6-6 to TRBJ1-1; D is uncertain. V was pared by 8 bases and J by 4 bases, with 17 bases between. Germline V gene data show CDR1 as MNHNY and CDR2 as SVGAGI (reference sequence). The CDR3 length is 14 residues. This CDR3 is CASRKRGSFTEAFF. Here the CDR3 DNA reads TGTGCCAGCCGTAAACGGGGTAGCTTCACTGAAGCTTTCTTT.

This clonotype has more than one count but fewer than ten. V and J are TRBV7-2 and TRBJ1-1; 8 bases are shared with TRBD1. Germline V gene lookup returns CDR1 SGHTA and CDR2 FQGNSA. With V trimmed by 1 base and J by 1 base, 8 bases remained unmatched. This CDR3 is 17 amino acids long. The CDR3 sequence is CASSLVGRGRGNTEAFF. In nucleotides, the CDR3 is TGTGCCAGCAGCTTAGTGGGCAGGGGGCGCGGGAACACTGAAGCTTTCTTT.

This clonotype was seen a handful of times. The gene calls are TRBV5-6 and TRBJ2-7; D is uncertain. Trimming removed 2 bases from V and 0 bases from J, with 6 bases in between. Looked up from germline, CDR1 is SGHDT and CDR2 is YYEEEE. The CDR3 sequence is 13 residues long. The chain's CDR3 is CASSFTHSYEQYF. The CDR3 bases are TGTGCCAGCAGCTTCACCCACTCCTACGAGCAGTACTTC.